The clone carrying this TCR beta chain was observed a few times. This sample is drawn from a study of T-cell memory formation after mild COVID-19. Employing constant-segment primers, 5'RACE generated TCR alpha and TCR beta cDNA libraries bearing sample barcodes and UMIs. One entry per CDR3 protein, called by TCRdb with MiXCR from the 5' RACE reads. This sample has about half a million distinct CDR3 sequences, with 15% to 20% found just once. The CDR3 has 13 amino acids. Germline CDR1 reads DFQATT; CDR2 reads SNEGSKA (reference sequence). The sequence was obtained from an adult woman who had mild COVID-19 (a few samples of this study predate the infection). Cell type and time point are not known. The specimen sequenced was PBMCs or a T cell subset sorted from them (not recorded which). This chain uses TRBV20-1 with TRBJ2-1; D may be TRBD2 (7 bases). The CDR3: CSPRGGPNNEQFF. In DNA form, the CDR3 reads TGCAGCCCGAGGGGGGGGCCGAACAATGAGCAGTTCTTC.